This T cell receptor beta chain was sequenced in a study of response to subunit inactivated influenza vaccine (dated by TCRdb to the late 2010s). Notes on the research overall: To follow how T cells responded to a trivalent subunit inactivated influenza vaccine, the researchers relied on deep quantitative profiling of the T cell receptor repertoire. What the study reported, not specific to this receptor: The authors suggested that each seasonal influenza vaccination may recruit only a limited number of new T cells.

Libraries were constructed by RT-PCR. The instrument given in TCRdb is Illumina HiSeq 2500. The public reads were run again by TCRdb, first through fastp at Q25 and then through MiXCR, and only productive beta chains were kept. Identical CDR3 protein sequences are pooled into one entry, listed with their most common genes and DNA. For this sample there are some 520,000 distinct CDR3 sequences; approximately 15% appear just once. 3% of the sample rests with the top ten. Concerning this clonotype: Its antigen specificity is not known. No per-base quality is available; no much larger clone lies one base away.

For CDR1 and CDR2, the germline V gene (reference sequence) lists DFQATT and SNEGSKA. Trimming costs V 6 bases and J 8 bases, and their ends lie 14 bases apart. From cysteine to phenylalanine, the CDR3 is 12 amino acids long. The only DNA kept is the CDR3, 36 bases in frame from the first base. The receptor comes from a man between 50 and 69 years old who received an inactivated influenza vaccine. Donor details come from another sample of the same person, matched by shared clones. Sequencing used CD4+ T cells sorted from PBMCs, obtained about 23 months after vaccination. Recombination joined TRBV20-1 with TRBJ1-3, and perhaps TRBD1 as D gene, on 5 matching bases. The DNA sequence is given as TGCAGTGCAGAGGGACTTCCCGACACCATATATTTT. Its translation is CSAEGLPDTIYF.